This entry is about one T cell receptor beta chain. Its antigen target is currently unknown. Base qualities are not provided; no much larger clone lies one nucleotide away. The data belong to a study of cytomegalovirus exposure and HLA in healthy donors (dated by TCRdb to about 2017). About the study as a whole: In an earlier analysis of approximately 500 of the donors, under 300 Gb of sequence data and 90 million to 120 million unique TCR beta sequences from roughly 190 million T cells were reported. To study patterns of TCR occurrence, a later analysis re-analyzed previously published TCR beta repertoires from 700 or so donors and added high-resolution HLA genotyping. HLA typing covered class I and class II loci at four-digit resolution. Roughly 300 gigabases of sequencing data and approximately 91 million unique TCR sequences made up an early release that covered about 640 HLA-typed donors. Among about 390 genotyped donors of the cohort, an average of 235,054 unique TCR beta nucleotide sequences were sequenced per donor, 15% to 20% of them non-productive. Using immunosequencing, the study profiled T cell repertoires from some 670 subjects and related those repertoires to cytomegalovirus serostatus. Rather than drawing on any new phenotypic data, the later analysis identified candidate immune exposures from TCR beta sequences and the way those sequences occurred across donors. Alongside the repertoire data, information on donor age, sex, ethnicity and CMV serostatus was compiled. The genetic ancestry cluster associated with self-reported Caucasian donors included over 80% of the roughly 400 genotyped donors. Besides the first cohort of roughly 640 subjects, a separate validation cohort made up of 95 to 150 different subjects was used. The study aimed to test whether signatures of past pathogen exposure could be identified by cataloging public T cell receptors. About five DR-DQ haplotypes were handled as single units for association and clustering because linkage in the cohort was strong. All discovery cohort repertoires had been generated on a single sequencing platform. An earlier analysis of about 600 of the donors used high-throughput TCR beta sequencing to judge whether each TCR beta V gene segment behaved as functional or pseudogenic. In a later genetic analysis, genome-wide SNP genotypes for about 65% of the 666 donors were used, and that subset was treated as a discovery cohort. The study combined high-throughput TCR immunosequencing, statistical association of individual TCRs with disease status, and machine learning to predict cytomegalovirus infection status. Typing coverage differed by locus: A, B, C, DRB1 and DQB1 were typed in about 620-630 donors, DQA1 in 522, DPA1 in nearly 610, and DPB1 in about 450. Summary of the overall study and its limitations: Because HLA typing was missing for some donors at each locus, association tests included only the typed subset. CMV serostatus was the only immune exposure information available for the cohort. In this cohort, only TCR beta chains were sequenced, and detectable features were limited by the absence of alpha or paired-chain data. V-gene and J-gene trimming of TCR beta chains was associated with a missense DCLRE1C variant in a later genetic analysis, and the association was replicated in an independent cohort. In vitro tests confirmed that three of the cytomegalovirus-associated TCR beta chains recognize cytomegalovirus antigens. A further reported finding was that TCR beta sequences accurately predicted the HLA-A and HLA-B alleles for most subjects in the first cohort. According to a later analysis, parvovirus B19, influenza, CMV and Epstein-Barr virus appeared linked to several top co-occurrence clusters. Roughly uniform sequencing depth across donors was assumed in presence/absence analyses, although this assumption may not hold. In a later analysis, the rate of TCR association differed among HLA loci, with DRB1 alleles having the most associated TCRs and HLA-C alleles having the fewest. The authors suggested that the approach could potentially be generalized to other disease states and immunological phenotypes. Broadly in line with IMGT annotations, most TCR beta V segments showed up in productive rearrangements about 87% or about 30% of the time in an earlier analysis of several hundred of the donors. Compared with equally common non-associated chains, HLA-associated TCR beta chains in a later analysis were more clonally expanded and had lower generation probabilities. When HLA alleles, especially DR and DQ, strongly co-occurred, attributing TCR associations to individual alleles was difficult. Because counts were too low, about 18 rarely observed V segments, including chromosome 9 orphons, were excluded from the earlier analysis of 587 of the donors. The classifier was reported to diagnose cytomegalovirus status with high specificity and sensitivity in both the original and validation cohorts. According to a later analysis, most CMV-associated TCR beta chains appeared to be HLA-restricted, and the HLA associations seemed to be driven largely by CMV exposure. The study gave a list of 150 to 200 TCR beta chains associated with cytomegalovirus. Correlated functional status among segregating V segments might reflect linkage disequilibrium, but an unknown experimental factor could not be ruled out. While some public TCRs were present in many individuals, most TCR sequences turned up only very rarely across donors. In a later analysis, 15,000 to 20,000 TCR beta sequences were associated with specific HLA alleles at a false discovery rate of 0.05. The 87-base-pair reads could not distinguish some IMGT-functional V segments, including TRBV6-2 and TRBV6-3, so those segments were excluded. A cluster of highly shared sequence variants was judged likely to be a technical artifact of the sequencing pipeline. A later genetic analysis reported fewer N-insertions in productive TCRs among donors in an Asian-associated ancestry cluster than the roughly 720-donor mean.

Receptors were amplified or captured by the immunoSEQ multiplex PCR assay. For the multiplex PCR, a mixture combining 60 forward primers for TCR Vbeta segments and 13 reverse primers for TCR Jbeta segments was used. A multiplex PCR assay on genomic DNA amplified the CDR3 region of rearranged TCR beta genes. On the Illumina HiSeq System, the amplified TCR beta libraries were sequenced as 87-base-pair reads. The published analysis was carried out like this. A later analysis tallied 70 million to 100 million unique TCR beta chains across the 666 repertoires, and approximately 9.9 million of those chains were shared by two or more donors. Raw reads were error-corrected and collapsed into unique sequences with a nearest-neighbor algorithm that merged closely related sequences to remove PCR and sequencing errors. CDR3 sequences were aligned to IMGT reference sequences to assign V, D and J gene segments. For a sequence to be retained, a match of at least six nucleotides to both a V gene segment and a J gene segment was required. Rearrangements were called productive when the CDR3 lacked stop codons and stayed in frame with V and J; all others were non-productive. CDR3 was defined according to IMGT convention as the region running from the second conserved V-encoded cysteine to the conserved J-encoded phenylalanine. The earlier analysis of about 590 of the donors excluded sequences that lacked an unambiguous match to a single V gene segment. An earlier analysis of several hundred of the donors called V segments functional above 56.7% productive rearrangements and segregating when the between-donor standard deviation exceeded 5%. A statistical classification framework was developed to diagnose cytomegalovirus status using the catalog of TCR beta chain sequences. In a later analysis, TCR nucleotide sequences were compared against IMGT/GENE-DB human TR gene sequences so that V and J genes could be assigned. Using the TCRdist pipeline, a later analysis assigned CDR3 sequences along with most-parsimonious VDJ recombination scenarios. In a later analysis, each TCR beta chain was defined by its CDR3 amino acid sequence together with its V-gene family, and reads without a unique V-gene family were excluded. As a way to deal with suspected cross-contamination and a sequencing artifact, a later analysis dropped approximately 590 nucleotide sequences that were highly shared and had low generation probability. In a later analysis, a clonal expansion index for each public chain was calculated from normalized within-repertoire ranks of inferred template counts. In a later analysis, generation probabilities were computed using a VDJ recombination model fitted to out-of-frame rearrangements, and the results were checked against IGoR. In a later analysis, TCR-TCR, TCR-HLA and TCR-CMV co-occurrence was scored with hypergeometric tests, and a repertoire-size bias correction was applied to TCR pairs. To estimate false discovery rates, a later analysis permuted the HLA or CMV assignments 20 times. In a later analysis, co-occurring TCRs were grouped using DBSCAN, and TCRdist sequence similarity was added for clustering within HLA-allele-positive subsets. Repertoires with fewer than 30,000 or more than 120,000 public chains were left out of co-occurrence clustering, as were roughly five repertoires with anomalous nucleotide sharing. TCRdb retrieved this table from immuneACCESS and kept in-frame rearrangements only. Not all clones are present; in checked studies, unresolved V genes account for under half, and no reason is known for the remainder. V and J calls and clone size are copied from that table; D and trimming were computed from the DNA. The sample profile shows 75,000 or so clones; 65% to 70% of them were found once. The ten largest account for less than 25% of the sample.

The junction shows trimming of 0 bases on V and 2 bases on J, plus 8 bases between the germline ends. The CDR3 starts with the cysteine, ends with the phenylalanine, and has 15 residues. Left in the record is the CDR3 DNA by itself, 45 bases read in frame from the first base. CDR1 is given as SGHRS and CDR2 as YFSETQ, both from the germline V gene. The cohort comprised 670 or so healthy bone marrow donors. Cohort members were all nominally healthy when sampled, although unrecorded immune exposures were likely present. The donor was CMV seropositive and belonged to the group of 250 to 300 seropositive cohort members. A peripheral blood sample was collected from each donor, and TCR beta sequencing was performed on peripheral blood mononuclear cells. Genomic DNA extraction from the blood cell samples was performed with the Qiagen DNeasy Blood Extraction Kit.

Sequencing input: PBMCs. This chain joins TRBV5-1 to TRBJ2-2, with no reliable assignment of the D segment. The source of this sequence is a middle-aged man in good health and CMV-seropositive. CDR3 sequence: CASSLALTNTGELFF. The sequenced DNA: TGCGCCAGCAGCTTGGCCCTAACTAACACCGGGGAGCTGTTTTTT.